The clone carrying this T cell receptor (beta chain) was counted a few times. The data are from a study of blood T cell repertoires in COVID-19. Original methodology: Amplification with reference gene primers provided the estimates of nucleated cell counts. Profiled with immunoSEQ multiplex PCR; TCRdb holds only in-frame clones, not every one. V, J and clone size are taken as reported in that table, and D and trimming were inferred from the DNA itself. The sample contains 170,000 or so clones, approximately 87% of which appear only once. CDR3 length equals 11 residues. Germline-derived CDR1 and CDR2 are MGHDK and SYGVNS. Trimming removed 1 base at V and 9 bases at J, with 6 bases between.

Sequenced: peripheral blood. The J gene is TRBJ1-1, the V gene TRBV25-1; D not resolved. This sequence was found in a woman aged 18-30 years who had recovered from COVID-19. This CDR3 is CASSELSKAFF. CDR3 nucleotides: TGTGCCAGCAGTGAATTGAGTAAAGCTTTCTTT.